This TCR beta chain came from a study of blood T cell repertoires in COVID-19. This clone was counted many times. Deletions cut 7 bases from V and 5 bases from J, with 20 bases between. Germline V gene sequence: CDR1 MNHEY, CDR2 SVGAGI. The CDR3 extends over 15 amino acids. Per the original methods: Amplifying reference gene primers gave estimates of nucleated cell counts. The assay was immunoSEQ multiplex PCR, and TCRdb's table has in-frame clones only and misses some. V and J calls and clone size come straight from that table; D and trimming were deduced from the DNA. The sample holds over 350,000 clones, just under 90% seen once. Symptom resolution, clearance, or two negative PCRs marked the recovered donors of Cohort 3.

V and J are TRBV6-5 and TRBJ1-1, with D maybe TRBD1 (6 bases). This sequence originates from a woman in her forties or fifties who had recovered from COVID-19. Source material: PBMCs or T cells enriched from blood (not recorded which). CDR3 sequence: CASTRTRGKLTEAFF. DNA for the CDR3: TGTGCCAGCACCAGAACCAGGGGAAAACTGACTGAAGCTTTCTTT.